The sequence of this T cell receptor beta chain was determined in a study of CD8 T cells in ankylosing spondylitis. TCRdb reprocessed the 5' RACE reads via MiXCR and lists one record per CDR3 protein. The table records about 150,000 distinct CDR3 sequences, around two fifths of them present only once. Study-level results: CD8+ cells made up the disease-linked clones, which were relatively rare in peripheral blood.

This clonotype turned up a few times. Its specificity is not known. The germline CDR1 and CDR2 sequences are LNHNV and YYDKDF (reference sequence). V was cut by 4 bases and J by 0 bases, with 6 bases left in between. CDR3 size: 14 residues. The clonotype originates from a male donor with ankylosing spondylitis. The sequenced material came from synovial fluid, either unsorted or a sorted T cell fraction (not recorded which). The chain uses TRBV15 and TRBJ2-2; D remains ambiguous. The CDR3 here is CATSILANTGELFF. In nucleotides, the CDR3 is TGTGCCACCAGCATCCTAGCGAACACCGGGGAGCTGTTTTTT.